This entry describes one T cell receptor (beta chain). Its cognate antigen has yet to be identified. Per-base qualities were not stored, and no clone one base away is much larger. The CDR3 regions of human TCRbeta chains were analyzed by immunosequencing. The authors processed their data as follows. TCRs in the repertoires were matched against a reference library of SARS-CoV-2-specific TCRs that had been generated with the MIRA antigen-specificity platform. Breadth was defined as the fraction of unique TCRs that were SARS-CoV-2-associated. Depth was defined as the fraction of total T cells that were SARS-CoV-2-associated. Using the MIRA data, each spike-specific TCR was mapped to the spike region that the TCR reacts to and placed in a CD4 or CD8 class. Log10-transformed breadth and depth values were compared by one-way ANOVA with Sidak's multiple comparisons tests. Sourced from immuneACCESS, this table was stored by TCRdb with only in-frame sequences that have V and J called. A share of the clones is absent; for the studies checked, an unresolved V gene accounts for under half, and the remainder has no known explanation. The V and J calls and clone size are taken from that table; D and trimming were inferred from the DNA. A total of tens of thousands of clones appear in this sample, around 83% of them only once. 7.3% of the sample is in the top ten clones.

This specimen belongs to a study of T cell responses to AZD1222 COVID-19 vaccine (TCRdb year 2021). Study-wide context: AZD1222 recipients whose second dose came at about 4 weeks and those whose second dose came at about 12 weeks were combined into one group, since spike-specific TCR depth and breadth did not differ between the two schedules. TCR sequencing was performed for 230 to 250 trial participants, of whom 200 to 210 were given two doses of AZD1222 and around 25 were given two doses of MenACWY control vaccine. Trial participants were enrolled into age subgroups of 18-55, 56-69 and 70-plus years, which contained approximately 150, 28 and 58 TCR-sequenced participants, respectively.

General study outcomes and caveats: The 56-69-year group was small, and its depth increase did not reach significance, likely because of low power. CD4 TCRs associated with the vaccine covered the entire spike protein, and the dominant responses were in regions 160-218 and 743-854. No day 14 peak-response samples were available, so repertoires were characterized only after the peak T cell response. Spike-specific TCR breadth and depth rose significantly after two AZD1222 doses compared with day 0 and with MenACWY recipients. Participants were mostly white British and included more females than males, and it was suggested by the authors that clonal diversity may have been underestimated. Reportedly, close to half of the unique spike-specific TCRs recognized epitopes lying outside the regions that are mutated in the B.1.351 and B.1.1.7 variants. Conclusions about previously exposed vaccinees are limited because only a handful of AZD1222 recipients were SARS-CoV-2 seropositive at baseline.

CDR1 and CDR2 are drawn from the germline V gene (reference sequence): MNHNY, SVGAGI. The CDR3 contains 14 residues, cysteine and phenylalanine counted. CDR3 DNA only is kept here, 42 bases in frame from base 1. The V end loses 6 bases and the J end loses 2 bases, and a stretch of 13 bases separates them. The intended sense of this specimen's time point label: baseline before first vaccination. Samples from vaccinated people were obtained from the UK trials COV001 and COV002, which included a single-blind randomized controlled phase 2/3 trial of AZD1222 (ChAdOx1 nCoV-19) in healthy adults. For TCRbeta chain sequencing, PBMC samples were collected from trial participants at day 0 and at day 28 after the second dose.

The chain couples TRBV6-6 to TRBJ2-5; the D gene is possibly TRBD1 or TRBD2, each agreeing over 5 bases. The sequencing used peripheral blood, collected on day 0 of AZD1222 vaccination. The TCR sequence derives from an adult in good health. The DNA sequence is TGTGCCAGCAGCAATATAGGGGAGCAAGAGACCCAGTACTTC. This codes for CASSNIGEQETQYF.